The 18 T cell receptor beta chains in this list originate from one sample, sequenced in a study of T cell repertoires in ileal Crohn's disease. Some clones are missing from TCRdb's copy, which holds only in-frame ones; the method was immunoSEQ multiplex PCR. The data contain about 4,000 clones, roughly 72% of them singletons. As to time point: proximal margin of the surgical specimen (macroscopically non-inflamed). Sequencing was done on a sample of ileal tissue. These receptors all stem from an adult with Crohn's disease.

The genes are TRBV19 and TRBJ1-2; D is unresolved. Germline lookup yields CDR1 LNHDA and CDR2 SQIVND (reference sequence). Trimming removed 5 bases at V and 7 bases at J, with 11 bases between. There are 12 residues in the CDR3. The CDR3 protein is CASSPIAGGYTF. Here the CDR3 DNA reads TGTGCCAGTAGTCCGATTGCGGGTGGCTACACCTTC.

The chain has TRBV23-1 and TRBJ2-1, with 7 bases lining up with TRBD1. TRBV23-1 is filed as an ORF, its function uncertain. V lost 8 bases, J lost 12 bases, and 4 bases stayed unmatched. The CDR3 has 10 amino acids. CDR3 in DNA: TGCGCCAGCTCCCGACAGGGGCAGTTCTTC. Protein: CASSRQGQFF.

DNA of the CDR3: TGTGCCAGCAGCCCCACCGGGGGGGTCGGGAAGCAGTACTTC. It codes for CASSPTGGVGKQYF. The chain is built from TRBV7-2 and TRBJ2-7; 8 nucleotides agree with TRBD2. The CDR3 has 14 residues. V dropped 5 bases and J dropped 8; count of bases not matched to a gene: 11. Germline V CDR1 and CDR2: SGHTA, FQGNSA.

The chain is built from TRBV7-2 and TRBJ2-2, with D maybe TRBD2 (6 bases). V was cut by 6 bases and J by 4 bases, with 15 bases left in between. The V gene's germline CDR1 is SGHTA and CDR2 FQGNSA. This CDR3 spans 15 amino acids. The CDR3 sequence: CASSRRGGGTGELFF. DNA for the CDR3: TGTGCCAGCAGTAGGCGGGGAGGCGGCACCGGGGAGCTGTTTTTT.

The CDR3 DNA follows: TGTGCCAGCTTCTCGGGACACCACACTGAAGCTTTCTTT. Protein: CASFSGHHTEAFF. The chain combines TRBV19 with TRBJ1-1; D is possibly TRBD1 (6 bases). V lost 9 bases, J lost 3 bases, and 14 bases lay in between. The CDR3 has 13 residues. CDR1 and CDR2 from the germline V gene are LNHDA and SQIVND (reference sequence).

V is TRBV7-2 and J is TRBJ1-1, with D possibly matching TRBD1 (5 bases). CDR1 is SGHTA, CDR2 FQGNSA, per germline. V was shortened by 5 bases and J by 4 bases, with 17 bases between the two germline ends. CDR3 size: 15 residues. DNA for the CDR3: TGTGCCAGCAGCGCCCAGTGGGGGGGAGTCACTGAAGCTTTCTTT. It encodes CASSAQWGGVTEAFF. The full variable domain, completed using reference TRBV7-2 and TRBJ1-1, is GAGVSQSPSNKVTEKGKDVELRCDPISGHTALYWYRQSLGQGLEFLIYFQGNSAPDKSGLPSDRFSAERTGGSVSTLTIQRTQQEDSAVYLCASSAQWGGVTEAFFGQGTRLTVV.

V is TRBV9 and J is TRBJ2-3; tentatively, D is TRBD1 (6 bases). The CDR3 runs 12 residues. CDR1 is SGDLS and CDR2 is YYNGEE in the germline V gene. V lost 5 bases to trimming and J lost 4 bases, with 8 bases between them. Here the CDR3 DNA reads TGTGCCAGCAGTTGGGGGCCAGATACGCAGTATTTT. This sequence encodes CASSWGPDTQYF.

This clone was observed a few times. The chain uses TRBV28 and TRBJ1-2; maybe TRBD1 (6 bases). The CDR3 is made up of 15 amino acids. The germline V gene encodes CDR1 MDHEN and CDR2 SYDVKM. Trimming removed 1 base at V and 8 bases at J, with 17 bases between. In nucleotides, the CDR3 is TGTGCCAGCAGTTTATCACTCCCAGGGGAGAGGGGCTACACCTTC. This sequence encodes CASSLSLPGERGYTF.

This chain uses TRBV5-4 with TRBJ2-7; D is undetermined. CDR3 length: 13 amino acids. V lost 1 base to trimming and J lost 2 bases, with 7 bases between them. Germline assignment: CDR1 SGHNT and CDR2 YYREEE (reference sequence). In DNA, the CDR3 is TGTGCCAGCAGCTTGCCGCAGGCCTACGAGCAGTACTTC. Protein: CASSLPQAYEQYF.

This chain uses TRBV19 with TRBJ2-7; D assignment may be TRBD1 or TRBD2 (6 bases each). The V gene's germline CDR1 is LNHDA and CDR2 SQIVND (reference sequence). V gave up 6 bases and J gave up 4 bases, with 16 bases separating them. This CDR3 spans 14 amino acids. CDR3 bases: TGTGCCAGTAGAAGGGACGGGGGCTCTTACGAGCAGTACTTC. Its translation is CASRRDGGSYEQYF.

The CDR3 here is CASSSTQGNTGELFF. Written as DNA, the CDR3 is TGTGCCAGCAGCTCGACGCAGGGGAACACCGGGGAGCTGTTTTTT. The chain combines TRBV27 with TRBJ2-2, with D possibly being TRBD1 (5 bases). The CDR3 consists of 15 residues. Germline V gene lookup returns CDR1 MNHEY and CDR2 SMNVEV (reference sequence). The V end was cut by 6 bases, the J end by 1 base, with 12 bases between.

The CDR3 region is CASSSGLAGGGLETQYF. The CDR3, as DNA: TGCGCCAGCAGCTCGGGACTAGCGGGGGGAGGTCTCGAGACCCAGTACTTC. The chain combines TRBV5-1 with TRBJ2-5; 15 bases line up with TRBD2. This CDR3 has 17 residues. V was clipped by 3 bases and J by 5 bases; unmatched bases: 8. The germline gives CDR1 SGHRS, CDR2 YFSETQ.

CDR3 sequence: CASSLQGNYGYTF. The CDR3 DNA reads TGTGCCAGCAGCTTGCAGGGTAACTATGGCTACACCTTC. The chain recombines TRBV5-6 with TRBJ1-2; D possibly corresponds to TRBD1 (5 bases). The CDR3 spans 13 residues. Per the germline V gene, CDR1 is SGHDT and CDR2 is YYEEEE. Between the trimmed V and J ends, which lost 1 base and 1 base, there was a span of 5 bases.

Written as DNA, the CDR3 is TGTGCCAGCACCAAGGACAGCAATGAGCAGTTCTTC. This encodes CASTKDSNEQFF. This sequence joins TRBV5-5 and TRBJ2-1, with a weak D call TRBD1 (6 bases). Trimming pared 6 bases from V and 6 bases from J, leaving 10 bases between. Germline V CDR1 and CDR2: SGHKS, YYEKEE (reference sequence). The CDR3 runs 12 residues.

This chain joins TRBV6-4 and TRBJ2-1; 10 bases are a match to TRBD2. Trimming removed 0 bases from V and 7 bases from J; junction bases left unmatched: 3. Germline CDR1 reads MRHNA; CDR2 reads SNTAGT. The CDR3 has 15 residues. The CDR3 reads CASSDSSGGPNEQFF. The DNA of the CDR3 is TGTGCCAGCAGTGACTCTAGCGGGGGGCCAAATGAGCAGTTCTTC.

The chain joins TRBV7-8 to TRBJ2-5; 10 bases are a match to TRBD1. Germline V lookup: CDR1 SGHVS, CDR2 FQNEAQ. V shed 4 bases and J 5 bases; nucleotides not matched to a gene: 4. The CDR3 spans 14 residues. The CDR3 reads CASSSGQGSETQYF. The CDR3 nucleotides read TGTGCCAGCAGCTCGGGACAGGGGTCCGAGACCCAGTACTTC.

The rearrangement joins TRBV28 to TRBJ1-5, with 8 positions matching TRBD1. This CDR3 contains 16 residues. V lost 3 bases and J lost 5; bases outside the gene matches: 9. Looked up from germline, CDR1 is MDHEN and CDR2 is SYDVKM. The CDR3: CASSFRDRNGYQPQHF. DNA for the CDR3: TGTGCCAGCAGTTTCCGGGACAGGAATGGTTATCAGCCCCAGCATTTT. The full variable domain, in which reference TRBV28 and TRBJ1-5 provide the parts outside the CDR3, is DVKVTQSSRYLVKRTGEKVFLECVQDMDHENMFWYRQDPGLGLRLIYFSYDVKMKEKGDIPEGYSVSREKKERFSLILESASTNQTSMYLCASSFRDRNGYQPQHFGDGTRLSIL.

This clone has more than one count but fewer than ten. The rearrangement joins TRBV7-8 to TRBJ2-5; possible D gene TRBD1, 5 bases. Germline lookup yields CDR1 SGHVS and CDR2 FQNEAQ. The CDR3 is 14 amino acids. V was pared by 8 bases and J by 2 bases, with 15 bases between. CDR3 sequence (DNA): TGTGCCAGCCACCTCAGGGCGGCGCAAGAGACCCAGTACTTC. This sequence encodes CASHLRAAQETQYF. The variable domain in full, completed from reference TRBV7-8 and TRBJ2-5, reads GAGVSQSPRYKVAKRGQDVALRCDPISGHVSLFWYQQALGQGPEFLTYFQNEAQLDKSGLPSDRFFAERPEGSVSTLKIQRTQQEDSAVYLCASHLRAAQETQYFGPGTRLLVL.